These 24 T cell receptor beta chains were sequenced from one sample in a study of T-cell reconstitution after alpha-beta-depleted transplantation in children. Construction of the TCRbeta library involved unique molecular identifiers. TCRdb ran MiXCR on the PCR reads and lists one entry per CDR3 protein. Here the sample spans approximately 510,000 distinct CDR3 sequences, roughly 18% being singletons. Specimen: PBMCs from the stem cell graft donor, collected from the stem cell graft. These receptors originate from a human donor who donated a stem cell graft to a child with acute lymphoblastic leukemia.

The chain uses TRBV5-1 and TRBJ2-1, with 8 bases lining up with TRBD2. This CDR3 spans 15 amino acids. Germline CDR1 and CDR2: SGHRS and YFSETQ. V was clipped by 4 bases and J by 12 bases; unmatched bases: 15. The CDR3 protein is CASSIAGGRWDAQFF. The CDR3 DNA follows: TGCGCCAGCAGCATCGCTGGCGGGAGGTGGGATGCGCAGTTCTTC.

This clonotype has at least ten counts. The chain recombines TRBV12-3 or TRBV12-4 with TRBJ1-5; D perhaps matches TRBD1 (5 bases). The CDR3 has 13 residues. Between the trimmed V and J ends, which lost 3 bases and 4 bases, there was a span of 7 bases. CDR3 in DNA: TGTGCCAGCAGTTTTAAGGGGAATCAGCCCCAGCATTTT. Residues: CASSFKGNQPQHF.

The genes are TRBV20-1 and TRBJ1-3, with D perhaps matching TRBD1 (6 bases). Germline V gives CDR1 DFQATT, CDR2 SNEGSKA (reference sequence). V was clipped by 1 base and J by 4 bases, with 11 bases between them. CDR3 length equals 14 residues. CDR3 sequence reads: CSARAGGMGNTIYF. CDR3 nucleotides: TGCAGTGCTAGAGCGGGGGGCATGGGAAACACCATATATTTT.

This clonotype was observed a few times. CDR3: CASTVRETQYF. The CDR3 region has the DNA TGTGCCAGCACCGTAAGAGAGACCCAGTACTTC. The chain has TRBV12-3 or TRBV12-4 and TRBJ2-5; no firm D call. V was trimmed by 7 bases and J by 4 bases, leaving 7 bases between them. The CDR3 covers 11 residues.

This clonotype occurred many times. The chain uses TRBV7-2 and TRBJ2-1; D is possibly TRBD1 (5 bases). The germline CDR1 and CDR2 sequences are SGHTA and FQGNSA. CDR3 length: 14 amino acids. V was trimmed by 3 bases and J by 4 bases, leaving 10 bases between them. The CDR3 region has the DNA TGTGCCAGCAGCTTCCCCTCAGGGTACAATGAGCAGTTCTTC. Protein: CASSFPSGYNEQFF.

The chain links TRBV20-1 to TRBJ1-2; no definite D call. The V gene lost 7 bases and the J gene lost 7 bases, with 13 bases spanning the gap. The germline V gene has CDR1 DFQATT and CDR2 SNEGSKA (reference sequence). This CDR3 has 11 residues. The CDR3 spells CSDTGKGGYTF. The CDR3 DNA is TGCAGTGACACGGGCAAGGGTGGCTACACCTTC.

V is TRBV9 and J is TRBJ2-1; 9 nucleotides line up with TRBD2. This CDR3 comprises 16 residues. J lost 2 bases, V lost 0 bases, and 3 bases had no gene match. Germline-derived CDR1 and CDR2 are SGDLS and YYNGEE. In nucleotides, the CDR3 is TGTGCCAGCAGCGTAGGAGCGGGAGGCCCCTACAATGAGCAGTTCTTC. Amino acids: CASSVGAGGPYNEQFF.

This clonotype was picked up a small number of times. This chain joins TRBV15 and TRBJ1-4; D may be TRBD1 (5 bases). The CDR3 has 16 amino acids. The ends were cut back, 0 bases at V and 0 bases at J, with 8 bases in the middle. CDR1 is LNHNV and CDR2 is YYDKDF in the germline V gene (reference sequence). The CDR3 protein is CATSRDGAATNEKLFF. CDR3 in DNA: TGTGCCACCAGCAGAGATGGGGCCGCAACTAATGAAAAACTGTTTTTT.

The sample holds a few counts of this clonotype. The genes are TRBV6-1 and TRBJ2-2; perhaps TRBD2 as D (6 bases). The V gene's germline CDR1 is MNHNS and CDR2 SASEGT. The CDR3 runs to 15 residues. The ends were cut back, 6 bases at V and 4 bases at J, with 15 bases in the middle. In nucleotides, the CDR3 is TGTGCCAGCAGCTTCAGGGCGCGGGGCACCGGGGAGCTGTTTTTT. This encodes CASSFRARGTGELFF.

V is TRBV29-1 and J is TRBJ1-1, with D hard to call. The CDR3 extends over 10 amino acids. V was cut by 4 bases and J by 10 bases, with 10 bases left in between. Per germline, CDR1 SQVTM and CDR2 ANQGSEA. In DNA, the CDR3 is TGCAGCGTTGGCAATGCGGTAGCTTTCTTT. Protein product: CSVGNAVAFF.

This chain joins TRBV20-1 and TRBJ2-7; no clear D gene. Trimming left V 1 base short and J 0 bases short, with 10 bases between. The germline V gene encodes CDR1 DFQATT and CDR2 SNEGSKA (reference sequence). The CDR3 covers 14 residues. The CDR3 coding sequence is TGCAGTGCTAGAGGGGCAGCCAGCTCCTACGAGCAGTACTTC. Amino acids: CSARGAASSYEQYF.

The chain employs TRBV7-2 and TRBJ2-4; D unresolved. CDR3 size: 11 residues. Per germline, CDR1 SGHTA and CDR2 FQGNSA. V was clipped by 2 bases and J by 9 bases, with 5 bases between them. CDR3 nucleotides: TGTGCCAGCAGCTTAAGCGTCATTCAGTACTTC. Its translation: CASSLSVIQYF.

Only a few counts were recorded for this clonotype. CDR3 residues: CASSSTSFYEQYF. CDR3 in DNA: TGTGCCAGCAGCTCGACTTCTTTCTACGAGCAGTACTTC. This chain connects TRBV7-9 to TRBJ2-7; D not certain. Germline CDR1 reads SEHNR; CDR2 reads FQNEAQ (reference sequence). The CDR3 has 13 residues. V was cut by 4 bases and J by 3 bases, with 10 bases left in between.

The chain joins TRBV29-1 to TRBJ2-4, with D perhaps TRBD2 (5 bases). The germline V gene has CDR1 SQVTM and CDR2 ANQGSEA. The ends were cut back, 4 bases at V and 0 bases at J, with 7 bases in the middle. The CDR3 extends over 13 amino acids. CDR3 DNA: TGCAGCGTTGCGGGGAAAGCCAAAAACATTCAGTACTTC. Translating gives CSVAGKAKNIQYF.

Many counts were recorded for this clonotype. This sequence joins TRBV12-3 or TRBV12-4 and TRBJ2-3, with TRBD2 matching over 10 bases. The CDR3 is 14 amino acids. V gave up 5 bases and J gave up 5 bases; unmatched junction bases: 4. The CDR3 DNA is TGTGCCAGCAGTCGGACTAGCGGCCTAGATACGCAGTATTTT. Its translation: CASSRTSGLDTQYF.

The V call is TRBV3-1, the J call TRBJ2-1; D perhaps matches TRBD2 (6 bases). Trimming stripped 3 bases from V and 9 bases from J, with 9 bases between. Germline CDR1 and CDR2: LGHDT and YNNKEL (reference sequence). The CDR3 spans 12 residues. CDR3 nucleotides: TGTGCCAGCAGCCACGGCGGGGCTGAGCAGTTCTTC. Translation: CASSHGGAEQFF.

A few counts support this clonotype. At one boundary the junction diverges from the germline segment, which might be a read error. The CDR3 reads CSVGQTASGRAPRDF. In DNA form, the CDR3 reads TGCAGCGTTGGCCAAACGGCTAGCGGGAGGGCCCCCCGGGACTTC. The chain joins TRBV29-1 to TRBJ2-5; 12 nucleotides align to TRBD2. The germline CDR1 and CDR2 sequences are SQVTM and ANQGSEA. This CDR3 has 15 amino acids.

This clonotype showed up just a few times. In DNA form, the CDR3 reads TGTGCCAGCAGCCAGGGGCAGGGACCTGGCTACACCTTC. As protein: CASSQGQGPGYTF. The chain carries TRBV3-1 and TRBJ1-2, with D possibly TRBD1 on 5 matching bases. Trimming removed 3 bases at V and 7 bases at J, with 12 bases between. The CDR3 loop spans 13 amino acids. Germline CDR1 LGHDT, CDR2 YNNKEL (reference sequence).

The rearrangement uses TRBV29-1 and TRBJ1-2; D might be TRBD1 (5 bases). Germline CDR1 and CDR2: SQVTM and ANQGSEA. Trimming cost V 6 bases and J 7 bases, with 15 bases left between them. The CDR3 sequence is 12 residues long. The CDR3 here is CSVTEGSIGYTF. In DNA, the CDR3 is TGCAGCGTGACGGAGGGGAGCATTGGCTACACCTTC.

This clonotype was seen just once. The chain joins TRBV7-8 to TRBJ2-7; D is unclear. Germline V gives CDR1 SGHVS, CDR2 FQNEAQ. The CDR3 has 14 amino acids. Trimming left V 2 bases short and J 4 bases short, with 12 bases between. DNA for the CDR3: TGTGCCAGCAGCTTAAATACTCCCCGTTACGAGCAGTACTTC. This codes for CASSLNTPRYEQYF.

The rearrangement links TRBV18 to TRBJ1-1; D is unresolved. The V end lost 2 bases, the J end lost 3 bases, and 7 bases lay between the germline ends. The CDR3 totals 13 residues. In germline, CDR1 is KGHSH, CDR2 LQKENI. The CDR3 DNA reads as TGTGCCAGCTCACCATATGGGGACACTGAAGCTTTCTTT. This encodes CASSPYGDTEAFF.

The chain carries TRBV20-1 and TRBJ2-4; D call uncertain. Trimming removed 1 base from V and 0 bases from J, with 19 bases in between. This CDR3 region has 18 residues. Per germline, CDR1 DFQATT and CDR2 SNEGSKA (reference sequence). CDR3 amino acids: CSARGRTPSSLAKNIQYF. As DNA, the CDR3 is TGCAGTGCTAGAGGCCGGACCCCCAGTTCTCTAGCCAAAAACATTCAGTACTTC.

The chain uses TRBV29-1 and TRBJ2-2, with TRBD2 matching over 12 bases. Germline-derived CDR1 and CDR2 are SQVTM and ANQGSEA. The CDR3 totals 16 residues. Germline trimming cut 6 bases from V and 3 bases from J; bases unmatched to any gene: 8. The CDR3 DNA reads TGCAGCGTGGGCGGACTAGCGGGAACGTACACCGGGGAGCTGTTTTTT. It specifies CSVGGLAGTYTGELFF.

CDR3 nucleotide sequence: TGCGCCAGCAGCTTGGAGGGACTTCGCTGGCCCTACGAGCAGTACTTC. It encodes CASSLEGLRWPYEQYF. The chain has TRBV5-1 and TRBJ2-7; a weak D match, TRBD2 (6 bases). V lost 0 bases, J lost 2 bases, and 15 bases lay in between. Germline CDR1 SGHRS, CDR2 YFSETQ. CDR3 length: 16 amino acids. Variable domain in full (rest from reference TRBV5-1 and TRBJ2-7): KAGVTQTPRYLIKTRGQQVTLSCSPISGHRSVSWYQQTPGQGLQFLFEYFSETQRNKGNFPGRFSGRQFSNSRSEMNVSTLELGDSALYLCASSLEGLRWPYEQYFGPGTRLTVT.